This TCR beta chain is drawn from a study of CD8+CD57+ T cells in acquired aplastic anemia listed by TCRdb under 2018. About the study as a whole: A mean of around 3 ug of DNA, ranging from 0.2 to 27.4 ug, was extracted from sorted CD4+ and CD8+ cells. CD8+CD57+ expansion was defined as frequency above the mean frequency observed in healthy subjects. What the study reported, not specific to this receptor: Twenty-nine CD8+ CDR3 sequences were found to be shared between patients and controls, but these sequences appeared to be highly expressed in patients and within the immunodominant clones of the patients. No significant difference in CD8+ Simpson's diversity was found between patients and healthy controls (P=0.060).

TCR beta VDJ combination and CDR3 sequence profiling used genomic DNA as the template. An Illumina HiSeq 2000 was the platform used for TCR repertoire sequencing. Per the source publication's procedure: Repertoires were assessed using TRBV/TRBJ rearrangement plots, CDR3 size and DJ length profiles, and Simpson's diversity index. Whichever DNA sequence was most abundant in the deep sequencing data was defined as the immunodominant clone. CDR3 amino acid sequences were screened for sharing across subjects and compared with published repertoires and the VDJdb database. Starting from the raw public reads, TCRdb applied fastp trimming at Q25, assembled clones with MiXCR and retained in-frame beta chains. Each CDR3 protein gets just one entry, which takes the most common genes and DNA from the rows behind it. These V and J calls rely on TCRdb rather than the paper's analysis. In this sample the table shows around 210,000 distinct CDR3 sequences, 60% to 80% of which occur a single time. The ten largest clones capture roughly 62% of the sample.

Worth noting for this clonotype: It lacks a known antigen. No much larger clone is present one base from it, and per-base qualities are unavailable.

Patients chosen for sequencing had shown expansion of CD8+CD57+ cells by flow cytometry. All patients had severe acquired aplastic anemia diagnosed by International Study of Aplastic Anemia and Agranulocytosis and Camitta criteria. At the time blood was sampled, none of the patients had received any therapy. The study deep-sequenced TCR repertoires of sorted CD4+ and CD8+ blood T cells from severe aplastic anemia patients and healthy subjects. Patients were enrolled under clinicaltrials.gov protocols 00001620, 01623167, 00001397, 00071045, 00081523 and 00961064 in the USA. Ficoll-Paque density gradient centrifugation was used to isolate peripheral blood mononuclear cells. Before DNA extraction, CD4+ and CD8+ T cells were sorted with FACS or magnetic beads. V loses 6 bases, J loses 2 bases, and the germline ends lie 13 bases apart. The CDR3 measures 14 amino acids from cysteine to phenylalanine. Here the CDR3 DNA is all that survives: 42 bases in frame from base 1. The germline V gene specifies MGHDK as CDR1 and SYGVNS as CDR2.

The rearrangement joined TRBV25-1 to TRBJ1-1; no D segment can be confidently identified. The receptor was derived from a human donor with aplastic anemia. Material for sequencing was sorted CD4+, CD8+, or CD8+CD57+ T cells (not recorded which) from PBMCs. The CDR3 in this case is CASSPWTVNTEAFF. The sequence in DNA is TGTGCCAGCAGCCCTTGGACGGTAAACACTGAAGCTTTCTTT.